Listed here are 23 T cell receptor beta chains from one sample, sequenced in a study of control samples from healthy donors and cancer patients (dated by TCRdb to about 2020). The library was obtained by the immunoSEQ multiplex PCR assay. As stored in TCRdb, this immuneACCESS dataset retains in-frame rearrangements with V and J assigned. A fraction of the clones does not appear; measured against another copy, unresolved V genes explain less than half of the discrepancy, and the remainder lacks a known reason. The sample records 100,000 to 120,000 clones, 83% of which are singletons. The ten largest clones represent roughly an eighth of the sample. Specimen: blood. Receptors were obtained from a woman aged 45-60 years in good health.

The chain couples TRBV5-4 to TRBJ1-1; D remains unclear. V was cut by 3 bases and J by 4 bases, with 13 bases left in between. The CDR3 has 14 amino acids. The germline CDR1 and CDR2 sequences are SGHNT and YYREEE (reference sequence). The CDR3 DNA reads TGTGCCAGCAGCTCCCAGAGGGTTAGCACTGAAGCTTTCTTT. It encodes CASSSQRVSTEAFF. Based on the CDR3 plus reference TRBV5-4 and TRBJ1-1, the full variable domain is ETGVTQSPTHLIKTRGQQVTLRCSSQSGHNTVSWYQQALGQGPQFIFQYYREEENGRGNFPPRFSGLQFPNYSSELNVNALELDDSALYLCASSSQRVSTEAFFGQGTRLTVV.

V gene TRBV15 combines with J gene TRBJ1-2; possibly TRBD1 for D (5 bases). There are 15 residues in the CDR3. CDR1 and CDR2 from the germline V gene are LNHNV and YYDKDF (reference sequence). Trimming cost V 0 bases and J 5 bases, with 13 bases left between them. The CDR3 sequence: CATSREAAGKYGYTF. CDR3 DNA: TGTGCCACCAGCAGAGAAGCGGCAGGGAAGTATGGCTACACCTTC. Full variable domain (missing parts from reference TRBV15 and TRBJ1-2): DAMVIQNPRYQVTQFGKPVTLSCSQTLNHNVMYWYQQKSSQAPKLLFHYYDKDFNNEADTPDNFQSRRPNTSFCFLDIRSPGLGDTAMYLCATSREAAGKYGYTFGSGTRLTVV.

V usage is TRBV5-4 and J usage is TRBJ1-3; D is unclear. Germline V gene data show CDR1 as SGHNT and CDR2 as YYREEE (reference sequence). The length of the CDR3 is 14 residues. Trimming removed 4 bases from V and 2 bases from J, with 10 bases in between. The CDR3 here is CASSDTLAGNTIYF. The CDR3 nucleotides read TGTGCCAGCAGCGATACCCTTGCTGGAAACACCATATATTTT.

The chain has TRBV21-1 and TRBJ2-1; TRBD2, as called in the table, went unchecked against the DNA. TRBV21-1 is noted as a pseudogene. The CDR3 runs to 16 residues. CDR3 nucleotide sequence: TGTGCCAGCAGCAAAGGGACTAGCGGGAGCCCCGATGAGCAGTTCTTC. Translation gives CASSKGTSGSPDEQFF.

This sequence joins TRBV19 and TRBJ2-7; 7 bases are shared with TRBD1. V was pared by 4 bases and J by 3 bases, with 3 bases of the junction left unmatched. Per germline, CDR1 LNHDA and CDR2 SQIVND (reference sequence). CDR3 length: 13 residues. The CDR3: CASSKGQIYEQYF. The CDR3 DNA reads TGTGCCAGTAGTAAGGGACAGATCTACGAGCAGTACTTC.

The CDR3: CASSVVGGGTDTQYF. In DNA, the CDR3 is TGTGCCAGCAGCGTAGTAGGGGGCGGCACAGATACGCAGTATTTT. This sequence joins TRBV9 and TRBJ2-3; 7 bases match TRBD1. Germline CDR1 is SGDLS and CDR2 is YYNGEE. V dropped 0 bases and J dropped 1; count of bases not matched to a gene: 2. CDR3 size: 15 residues.

The chain joins TRBV2 to TRBJ1-2; D is unclear. Deletions cut 0 bases from V and 4 bases from J, with 9 bases between. The V gene's germline CDR1 is SNHLY and CDR2 FYNNEI. CDR3 length: 14 amino acids. The CDR3 nucleotides are TGTGCCAGCAGTGAAGCGAGCGGCGTCTATGGCTACACCTTC. This codes for CASSEASGVYGYTF. Using reference TRBV2 and TRBJ1-2 for the parts outside the CDR3, the full variable domain is EPEVTQTPSHQVTQMGQEVILRCVPISNHLYFYWYRQILGQKVEFLVSFYNNEISEKSEIFDDQFSVERPDGSNFTLKIRSTKLEDSAMYFCASSEASGVYGYTFGSGTRLTVV.

V and J are TRBV7-2 and TRBJ1-1, with 9 bases matching TRBD1. The CDR3 covers 17 residues. Germline loops: CDR1 SGHTA, CDR2 FQGNSA. With 2 bases clipped from V and 4 bases from J, the junction kept 11 bases outside the gene matches. This chain's CDR3 is CASSLNPTGGFSTEAFF. As DNA, the CDR3 is TGTGCCAGCAGCTTAAACCCAACAGGGGGCTTTAGCACTGAAGCTTTCTTT.

CDR3 in DNA: TGCGCCAGCAGCCAAGATACGTTTGGAAACACCATATATTTT. Translation: CASSQDTFGNTIYF. The chain couples TRBV4-3 to TRBJ1-3; D gene uncertain. Trimming shortened V by 0 bases and J by 3 bases, and 6 bases separated the two germline ends. The CDR3 is 14 residues long. Germline lookup yields CDR1 LGHNA and CDR2 YSLEER.

V gene TRBV28 combines with J gene TRBJ2-1, with TRBD2 matching 11 bases. CDR1 MDHEN and CDR2 SYDVKM come from the germline V gene. The CDR3 runs to 16 residues. The ends lost 5 bases at V and 0 bases at J; junction bases unmatched: 3. Here the CDR3 reads CASSTTSGSSYNEQFF. CDR3 in DNA: TGTGCCAGCAGTACAACTAGCGGGAGCTCCTACAATGAGCAGTTCTTC.

CDR3 in DNA: TGTGCCAGCAGCCCGGACAGGGGGCGAAGCTACAATGAGCAGTTCTTC. Its translation: CASSPDRGRSYNEQFF. This chain connects TRBV6-2 or TRBV6-3 to TRBJ2-1, with 11 bases lining up with TRBD1. The germline CDR1 and CDR2 sequences are MNHEY and SVGEGT. J lost 3 bases, V lost 6 bases, and 7 bases had no gene match. The CDR3 sequence is 16 residues long.

The chain uses TRBV28 and TRBJ2-5, with TRBD2 matching over 9 bases. V gave up 6 bases and J gave up 3 bases; unmatched junction bases: 2. This CDR3 has 13 residues. Germline CDR1 MDHEN, CDR2 SYDVKM. As DNA, the CDR3 is TGTGCCAGCAGCGTAGCGGGGGAAGAGACCCAGTACTTC. Translating gives CASSVAGEETQYF.

V is TRBV6-2 or TRBV6-3 and J is TRBJ2-1, with TRBD2 matching 10 bases. The CDR3 extends over 18 amino acids. Looked up from germline, CDR1 is MNHEY and CDR2 is SVGEGT. The junction had 6 bases not matched to a gene; V was cut back by 0 bases and J by 1 base. The CDR3 loop reads CASSYSRLAGFSYNEQFF. DNA of the CDR3: TGTGCCAGCAGTTACTCAAGACTAGCGGGTTTTTCCTACAATGAGCAGTTCTTC.

This clone was recorded a few times. The chain uses TRBV27 and TRBJ2-1; D is perhaps TRBD2 (8 bases). CDR1 is MNHEY and CDR2 is SMNVEV in the germline V gene (reference sequence). The length of the CDR3 is 18 residues. V lost 2 bases and J 5 bases, leaving 22 bases between the germline ends. CDR3: CASSLRASQGTRHNEQFF. In DNA, the CDR3 is TGTGCCAGCAGTTTACGGGCTTCACAGGGGACTAGACACAATGAGCAGTTCTTC.

This clone has a single count. This chain joins TRBV3-1 (or the pseudogene TRBV3-2) and TRBJ2-2; D gene unclear. Germline values: CDR1 LGHDT, CDR2 YNNKEL (reference sequence). This CDR3 contains 13 residues. Trimming pared 3 bases from V and 6 bases from J, leaving 8 bases between. CDR3 loop: CASSHGNPGELFF. The DNA for the CDR3 is TGTGCCAGCAGCCATGGAAATCCCGGGGAGCTGTTTTTT.

V gene TRBV7-9 combines with J gene TRBJ2-2; D is perhaps TRBD2 (5 bases). Per germline, CDR1 SEHNR and CDR2 FQNEAQ (reference sequence). Trimming removed 5 bases from V and 0 bases from J, with 10 bases in between. The CDR3 extends over 15 amino acids. The CDR3 is CASSLGLTNTGELFF. Written as DNA, the CDR3 is TGTGCCAGCAGCCTCGGACTCACGAACACCGGGGAGCTGTTTTTT.

The chain has TRBV27 and TRBJ2-1; 9 bases line up with TRBD1. There are 15 residues in the CDR3. Per the germline V gene, CDR1 is MNHEY and CDR2 is SMNVEV (reference sequence). Trimming took 4 bases from V and 4 from J; bases not matched to a gene: 5. This CDR3 is CASSYGQGTYNEQFF. The CDR3 nucleotides read TGTGCCAGCAGTTACGGACAGGGGACTTACAATGAGCAGTTCTTC.

The V and J genes are TRBV5-5 and TRBJ1-6; 9 bases match TRBD1. Germline V gene lookup returns CDR1 SGHKS and CDR2 YYEKEE (reference sequence). Trimming removed 9 bases from V and 9 bases from J; junction bases left unmatched: 13. The CDR3 is made up of 15 amino acids. The CDR3 sequence: CATRTGEEFSSPLHF. The CDR3 DNA reads TGTGCCACCAGGACAGGGGAAGAGTTTAGTTCACCCCTCCACTTT.

V is TRBV21-1 and J is TRBJ1-4; the table's D call TRBD1 went unverified against the DNA. TRBV21-1 represents a pseudogene. This CDR3 spans 16 amino acids. CDR3 region: CASSNERGDSDEKLFF. The CDR3, as DNA: TGTGCCAGCAGCAACGAAAGAGGGGACAGCGATGAAAAACTGTTTTTT.

This chain joins TRBV11-3 and TRBJ2-5; D gene ambiguous. Trimming removed 1 base from V and 9 bases from J, with 18 bases in between. The length of the CDR3 is 15 residues. Germline CDR1 and CDR2: SGHNT and YENEEA. CDR3 bases: TGTGCCAGCAGCTTAGGTTTCGGATTAACTACGGCCCAGTACTTC. Its translation: CASSLGFGLTTAQYF.

The chain recombines TRBV18 with TRBJ2-3, with D hard to call. CDR3 length equals 13 residues. V was pared by 4 bases and J by 7 bases, with 12 bases between. CDR1 is KGHSH, CDR2 LQKENI, per germline. The CDR3 DNA reads as TGTGCCAGCTCACAACCACCCCCGCATACGCAGTATTTT. Translating it yields CASSQPPPHTQYF.

The chain has TRBV5-4 and TRBJ1-1, with 7 bases identical to TRBD1. This CDR3 contains 16 residues. Germline CDR1 SGHNT, CDR2 YYREEE (reference sequence). V was clipped by 4 bases and J by 0 bases; unmatched bases: 9. The DNA for the CDR3 is TGTGCCAGCAGCATAGACAGGGTGAGGATGAACACTGAAGCTTTCTTT. It specifies CASSIDRVRMNTEAFF.

The chain employs TRBV7-2 and TRBJ2-2, with D unresolved. Germline assignment: CDR1 SGHTA and CDR2 FQGNSA. CDR3 size: 12 residues. V dropped 5 bases and J dropped 8 bases, with 9 bases sitting between them. The DNA of the CDR3 is TGTGCCAGCAGCCCGGGTAAAGGGGAGCTGTTTTTT. Its translation: CASSPGKGELFF.